The sequence of this TCR beta chain was determined in a study of blood T cell repertoires in COVID-19. Study background: The cDNA or gDNA used as material had been derived from T cells, B-cell-depleted T cells, or PBMCs.

Trimming took 4 bases from V and 0 from J; bases not matched to a gene: 12. CDR3 size: 18 residues. Germline V gene data show CDR1 as SGHTA and CDR2 as FQGNSA. Here immunoSEQ multiplex PCR was the method, and the copy in TCRdb shows in-frame clones only, minus some. The table has 150,000 or so clones, around 92% seen once; the top ten hold about 5.3%. This receptor was obtained from a man aged 25-45 years with COVID-19, enrolled during active disease. Sequencing was performed on peripheral blood. This chain links TRBV7-2 with TRBJ2-5; 9 bases line up with TRBD1. The CDR3: CASSSIPPGTGNQETQYF. The CDR3 DNA reads TGTGCCAGCAGCTCCATCCCCCCCGGGACAGGGAACCAAGAGACCCAGTACTTC.